A selection of T cell receptor beta chains follows, all from one sample in a study of blood T cell repertoires in COVID-19. TCRdb keeps only in-frame clones here, not all; method: immunoSEQ multiplex PCR. The sample comprises hundreds of thousands of clones, around 88% of which are singletons, and 4% to 4.5% rests with the top ten. The sequencing input was peripheral blood. These receptors all stem from a woman aged 30 to 39 with acute or convalescent COVID-19. The CDR3 runs from the conserved cysteine through the conserved F or W. A D gene is named only where the DNA matches it firmly. Clone size is not always given. Where it is, it says once, few, many or a class for expanded clones.

d_call	j_call	v_call	clone_size	cdr3_nt	cdr3_aa
.	TRBJ2-3	TRBV7-3	many	TGTGCCAGCAACTCAGGGGAAGGCACAGATACGCAGTATTTT	CASNSGEGTDTQYF
.	TRBJ2-1	TRBV10-1	.	TGCGCCAGCAGTGAGACTCCATTCGATGAGCAGTTCTTC	CASSETPFDEQFF
TRBD1	TRBJ2-7	TRBV5-4	once	TGTGCCAGCAGCATACAGACAGGGAAAACCTACGAGCAGTACTTC	CASSIQTGKTYEQYF
TRBD1	TRBJ1-1	TRBV6-5	once	TGTGCCAGCAGGGACAGGGAGGTCACTGAAGCTTTCTTT	CASRDREVTEAFF
TRBD2	TRBJ2-7	TRBV11-2	.	TGTGCCAGCAGCTTAGGGGGGGGGACGGCTAACTACGAGCAGTACTTC	CASSLGGGTANYEQYF
.	TRBJ1-1	TRBV5-1	.	TGCGCCAGCAGCTTGGCCACAATCCTGAACACTGAAGCTTTCTTT	CASSLATILNTEAFF
.	TRBJ2-7	TRBV7-2	.	TGTGCCAGCAGCTTAAGGGGGTCCTACGAGCAGTACTTC	CASSLRGSYEQYF
.	TRBJ2-5	TRBV4-1	once	TGCGCCAGCAGCCAAGGTCGCCCCGGGCAAGAGACCCAGTACTTC	CASSQGRPGQETQYF
TRBD1	TRBJ2-1	TRBV30	.	TGTGCCTGCCCAGTCGACAGGGGGGGGTTCGGTGAGCAGTTCTTC	CACPVDRGGFGEQFF
TRBD1	TRBJ1-2	TRBV2	.	TGTGCCAGCAGTAGAGACAGGGTACGCTATGGCTACACCTTC	CASSRDRVRYGYTF
.	TRBJ2-7	TRBV9	.	TGTGCCAGCAGCGTCGTAGTGGAGTCGGGCGAGCAGTACTTC	CASSVVVESGEQYF
TRBD1	TRBJ1-1	TRBV5-4	once	TGTGCCAGCAGCTTGGGGGACAGGGTCGGCACTGAAGCTTTCTTT	CASSLGDRVGTEAFF
.	TRBJ1-1	TRBV6-5	.	TGTGCCAGCAGTTATGGTAGGGGCCTGGGAACTGAAGCTTTCTTT	CASSYGRGLGTEAFF
.	TRBJ2-7	TRBV5-5	once	TGTGCCAGCAGCTGGTGGAGTAGCGCCGTAGCCTACGAGCAGTACTTC	CASSWWSSAVAYEQYF
TRBD1	TRBJ1-6	TRBV11-2	.	TGTGCCAGCAGCCCCCAGACAGGGGAAAATTCACCCCTCCACTTT	CASSPQTGENSPLHF
TRBD2	TRBJ2-3	TRBV6-4	.	TGTGCCAGCAGTGCCTCAGCGGGGGGGACAGATACGCAGTATTTT	CASSASAGGTDTQYF
TRBD2	TRBJ2-7	TRBV18	.	TGTGCCAGCTCCCGAGGGGAGGGCGAGCAGTACTTC	CASSRGEGEQYF
TRBD2	TRBJ2-7	TRBV5-1	.	TGCGCCAGCAGCTTGGAGCGGGGGAGCTCCTACGAGCAGTACTTC	CASSLERGSSYEQYF
.	TRBJ2-3	TRBV13	.	TGTGCCAGCAGCTTATTTCCGGGAGCGAGCACAGATACGCAGTATTTT	CASSLFPGASTDTQYF
.	TRBJ2-2	TRBV5-1	.	TGCGCCAGCAGCTTGGGACTTCGTCCCGGGGAGCTGTTTTTT	CASSLGLRPGELFF
.	TRBJ1-1	TRBV3-1/TRBV3-2	few	TGTGCCAGCAGACCGAGTGTGCGAGCTTTCTTT	CASRPSVRAFF
TRBD1	TRBJ1-5	TRBV7-2	.	TGTGCCAGCAGCTCCGTTGGACAGGGGGCCTCGGCTCAGCCCCAGCATTTT	CASSSVGQGASAQPQHF
.	TRBJ2-7	TRBV4-2	.	TGTGCCAGCAGCCAGGGTGCCGGGATCTCCTACGAGCAGTACTTC	CASSQGAGISYEQYF
TRBD2	TRBJ2-7	TRBV15	.	TGTGCCACCAGCACAGTGGCGGGGGAAACCTACGAGCAGTACTTC	CATSTVAGETYEQYF
.	TRBJ1-5	TRBV4-1	once	TGCGCCAGCAGCCAAGGGGACACAACCTCGACCTATCAGCCCCAGCATTTT	CASSQGDTTSTYQPQHF
.	TRBJ1-4	TRBV21-1	.	TGTGCCAGCAGCAAAGCGTCAGGGGGCGCGGAAAAACTGTTTTTT	CASSKASGGAEKLFF
TRBD2	TRBJ2-5	TRBV5-5	.	TGTGCCAGCAGCGGGGGGGGACTAGCGGGACAAGAGACCCAGTACTTC	CASSGGGLAGQETQYF
TRBD1	TRBJ1-5	TRBV28	.	TGTGCCAGTCAAACAGGGGGGAATCAGCCCCAGCATTTT	CASQTGGNQPQHF